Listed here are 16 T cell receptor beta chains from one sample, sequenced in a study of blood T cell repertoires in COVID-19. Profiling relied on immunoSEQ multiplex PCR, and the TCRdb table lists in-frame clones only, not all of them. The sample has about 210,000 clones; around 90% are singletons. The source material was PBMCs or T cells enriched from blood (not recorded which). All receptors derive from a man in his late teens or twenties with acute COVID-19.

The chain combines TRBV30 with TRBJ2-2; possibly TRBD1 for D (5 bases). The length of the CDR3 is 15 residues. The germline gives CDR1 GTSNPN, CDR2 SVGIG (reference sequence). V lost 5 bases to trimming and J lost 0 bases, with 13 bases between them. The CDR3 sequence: CAWGPGQTNTGELFF. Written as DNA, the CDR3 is TGTGCCTGGGGCCCCGGACAAACGAACACCGGGGAGCTGTTTTTT. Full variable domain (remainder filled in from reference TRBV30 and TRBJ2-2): SQTIHQWPATLVQPVGSPLSLECTVEGTSNPNLYWYRQAAGRGLQLLFYSVGIGQISSEVPQNLSASRPQDRQFILSSKKLLLSDSGFYLCAWGPGQTNTGELFFGEGSRLTVL.

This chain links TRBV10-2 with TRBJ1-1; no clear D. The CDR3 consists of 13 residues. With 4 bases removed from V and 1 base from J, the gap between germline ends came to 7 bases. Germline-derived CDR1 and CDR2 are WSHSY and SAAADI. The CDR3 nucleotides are TGCGCCAGCAGTGTTCCGGGGAACACTGAAGCTTTCTTT. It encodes CASSVPGNTEAFF.

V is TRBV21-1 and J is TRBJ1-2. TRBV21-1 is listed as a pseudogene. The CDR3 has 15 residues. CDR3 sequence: CASSKEGSGRGGYTF. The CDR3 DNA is TGTGCCAGCAGCAAAGAGGGATCGGGGAGGGGTGGCTACACCTTC.

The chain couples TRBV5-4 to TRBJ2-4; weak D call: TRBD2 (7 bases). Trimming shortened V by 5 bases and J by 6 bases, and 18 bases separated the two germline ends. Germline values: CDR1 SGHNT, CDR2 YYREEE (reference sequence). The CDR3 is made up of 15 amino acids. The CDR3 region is CASSRTRGGGNIQYF. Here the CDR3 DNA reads TGTGCCAGCAGTCGTACTAGGGGGGGAGGAAACATTCAGTACTTC.

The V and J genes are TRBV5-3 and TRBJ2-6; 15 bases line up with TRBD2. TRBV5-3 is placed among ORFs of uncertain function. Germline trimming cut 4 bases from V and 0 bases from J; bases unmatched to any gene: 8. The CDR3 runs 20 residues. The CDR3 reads CARSLGLAGGHGSGANVLTF. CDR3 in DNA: TGTGCCAGAAGCCTGGGACTAGCGGGAGGCCACGGCTCTGGGGCCAACGTCCTGACTTTC.

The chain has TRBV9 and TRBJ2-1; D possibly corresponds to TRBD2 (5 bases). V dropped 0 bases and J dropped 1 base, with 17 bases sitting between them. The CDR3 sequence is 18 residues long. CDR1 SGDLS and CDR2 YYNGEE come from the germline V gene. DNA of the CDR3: TGTGCCAGCAGCGTAGGGCGATTCGGGGTCAGGTCCTACAATGAGCAGTTCTTC. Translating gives CASSVGRFGVRSYNEQFF.

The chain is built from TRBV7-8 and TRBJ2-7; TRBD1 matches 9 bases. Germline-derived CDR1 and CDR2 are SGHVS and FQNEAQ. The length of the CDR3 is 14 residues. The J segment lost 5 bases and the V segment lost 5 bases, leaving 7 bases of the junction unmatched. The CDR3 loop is CASSPGTGSHEQYF. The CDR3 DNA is TGTGCCAGCAGCCCTGGGACAGGGTCTCACGAGCAGTACTTC.

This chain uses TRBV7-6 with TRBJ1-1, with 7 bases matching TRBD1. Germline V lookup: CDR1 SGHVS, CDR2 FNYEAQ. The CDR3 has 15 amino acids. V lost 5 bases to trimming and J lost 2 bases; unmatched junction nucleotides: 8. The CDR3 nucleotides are TGTGCCAGCAGCCGCACGGGGGACAGAAACACTGAAGCTTTCTTT. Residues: CASSRTGDRNTEAFF.

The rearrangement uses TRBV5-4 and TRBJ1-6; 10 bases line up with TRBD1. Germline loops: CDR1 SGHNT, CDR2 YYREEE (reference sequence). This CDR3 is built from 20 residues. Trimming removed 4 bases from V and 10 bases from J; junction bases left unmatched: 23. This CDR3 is CASSPSPRTGGSEGHSPLHF. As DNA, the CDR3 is TGTGCCAGCAGCCCGAGCCCAAGGACAGGGGGGTCCGAGGGGCACTCACCCCTCCACTTT.

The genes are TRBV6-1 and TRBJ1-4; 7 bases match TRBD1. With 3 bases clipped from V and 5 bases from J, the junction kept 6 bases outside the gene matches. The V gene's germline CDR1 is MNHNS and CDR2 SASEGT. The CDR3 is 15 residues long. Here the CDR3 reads CASSDTGDPNEKLFF. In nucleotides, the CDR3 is TGTGCCAGCAGTGACACAGGGGATCCGAATGAAAAACTGTTTTTT.

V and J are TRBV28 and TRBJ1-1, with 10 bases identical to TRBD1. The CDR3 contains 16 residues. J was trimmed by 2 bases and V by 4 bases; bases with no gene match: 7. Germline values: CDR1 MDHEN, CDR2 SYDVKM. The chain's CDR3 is CASSWDRGSLNTEAFF. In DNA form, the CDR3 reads TGTGCCAGCAGTTGGGACAGGGGTAGCCTTAACACTGAAGCTTTCTTT.

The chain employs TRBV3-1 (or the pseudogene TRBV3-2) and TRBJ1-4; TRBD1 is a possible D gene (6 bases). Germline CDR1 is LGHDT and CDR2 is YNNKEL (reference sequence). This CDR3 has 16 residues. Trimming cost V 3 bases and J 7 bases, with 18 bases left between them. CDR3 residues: CASSHIYRVGAEKLFF. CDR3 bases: TGTGCCAGCAGCCATATCTACAGGGTAGGAGCTGAAAAACTGTTTTTT.

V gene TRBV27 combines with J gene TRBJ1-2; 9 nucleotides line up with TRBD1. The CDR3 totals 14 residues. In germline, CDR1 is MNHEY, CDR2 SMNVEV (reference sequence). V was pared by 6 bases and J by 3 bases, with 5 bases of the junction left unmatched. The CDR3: CASRLQGADYGYTF. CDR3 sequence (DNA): TGTGCCAGCAGATTACAGGGGGCCGACTATGGCTACACCTTC.

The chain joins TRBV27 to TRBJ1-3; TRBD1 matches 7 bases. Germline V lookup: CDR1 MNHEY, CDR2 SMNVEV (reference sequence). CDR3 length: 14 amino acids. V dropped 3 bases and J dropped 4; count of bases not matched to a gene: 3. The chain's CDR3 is CASSFLGGGNTIYF. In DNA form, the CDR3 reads TGTGCCAGCAGTTTTTTAGGGGGCGGAAACACCATATATTTT.

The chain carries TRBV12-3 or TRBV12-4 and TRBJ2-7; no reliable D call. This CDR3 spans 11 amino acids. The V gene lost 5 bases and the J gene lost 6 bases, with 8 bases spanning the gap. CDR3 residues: CASSENSEQYF. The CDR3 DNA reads TGTGCCAGCAGTGAAAATAGCGAGCAGTACTTC.

DNA of the CDR3: TGTGCCAGCAGCCGGGACTTGGCGGGAGGAGCGTTTGATACGCAGTATTTT. Protein: CASSRDLAGGAFDTQYF. The chain joins TRBV4-2 to TRBJ2-3; 8 positions match TRBD2. The germline CDR1 and CDR2 sequences are LGHNA and YNFKEQ. The CDR3 spans 17 residues. V lost 4 bases to trimming and J lost 6 bases; unmatched junction nucleotides: 15.